The 5 T cell receptor beta chains given below trace back to one sample, sequenced in a study of CD8 T cells in Susac syndrome. RNA in amounts of roughly 0.5 to 1 ug was reverse transcribed with random hexamers. One entry per CDR3 protein, called by TCRdb with MiXCR from the immunoSEQ multiplex PCR reads. This repertoire shows fewer than 85,000 distinct CDR3 sequences, just under 95% found once; its top ten account for 0.45% to 0.5%. Specimen: CD8+ T cells from PBMCs. These receptors were taken from a human donor with Susac syndrome.

This chain connects TRBV29-1 to TRBJ2-5; possible D gene TRBD1, 6 bases. This CDR3 has 16 residues. Deletions cut 2 bases from V and 2 bases from J, with 18 bases between. Germline lookup yields CDR1 SQVTM and CDR2 ANQGSEA. The CDR3 DNA follows: TGCAGCGTTGAATGGTTTGTGCAGGGGATTCAAGAGACCCAGTACTTC. This sequence encodes CSVEWFVQGIQETQYF.

This clonotype was detected only a few times. V is TRBV7-9 and J is TRBJ1-1; D perhaps matches TRBD1 (5 bases). CDR3 length: 13 amino acids. V was trimmed by 8 bases and J by 4 bases, leaving 14 bases between them. The V gene's germline CDR1 is SEHNR and CDR2 FQNEAQ (reference sequence). The CDR3 DNA sequence: TGTGCCAGCCGAGTCCAGGGATTCACTGAAGCTTTCTTT. The encoded protein is CASRVQGFTEAFF.

This rearrangement joins TRBV13 to TRBJ2-1, with 7 bases fitting TRBD1. Trimming removed 5 bases from V and 2 bases from J; junction bases left unmatched: 9. From germline, CDR1 is PRHDT and CDR2 FYEKMQ (reference sequence). The CDR3 extends over 16 amino acids. CDR3 sequence (DNA): TGTGCCAGCAGCGGGTGGGGACAGAATCCCTACAATGAGCAGTTCTTC. Amino acids: CASSGWGQNPYNEQFF.

V gene TRBV18 combines with J gene TRBJ2-5; D remains unclear. The CDR3 consists of 13 residues. Germline values: CDR1 KGHSH, CDR2 LQKENI. V lost 3 bases, J lost 4 bases, and 9 bases lay in between. The CDR3 protein is CASSPPVGETQYF. The CDR3 nucleotides are TGTGCCAGCTCACCCCCGGTGGGAGAGACCCAGTACTTC.

The chain joins TRBV23-1 to TRBJ2-1, with 14 bases matching TRBD2. TRBV23-1 is an open reading frame whose function is uncertain. The CDR3 length is 19 residues. J lost 0 bases, V lost 0 bases, and 4 bases had no gene match. CDR3 protein: CASSQSRTSGRSSYNEQFF. The CDR3 DNA sequence: TGCGCCAGCAGTCAATCCCGGACTAGCGGGAGGAGCTCCTACAATGAGCAGTTCTTC.